This T cell receptor (beta chain) was recorded in a study of T-cell reconstitution after alpha-beta-depleted transplantation in children. Library preparation (for TCRbeta) was performed with unique molecular identifiers. One entry per CDR3 protein, called by TCRdb with MiXCR from the PCR reads. The table lists over 400,000 distinct CDR3 sequences, approximately 12% of them singletons, with about 5% in the top ten. This clonotype was seen a handful of times. CDR3 length: 13 residues. Deletions cut 6 bases from V and 8 bases from J, with 16 bases between. From germline, CDR1 is MNHNS and CDR2 SASEGT. The TCR comes from a human donor who donated a stem cell graft to a child with combined immunodeficiency. V is TRBV6-1 and J is TRBJ1-2; perhaps TRBD1 as D (5 bases). The input for sequencing was PBMCs from the stem cell graft donor, taken from the stem cell graft. The CDR3 sequence: CASRKQEYQGYTF. The CDR3 DNA is TGTGCCAGCAGAAAACAGGAGTATCAGGGCTACACCTTC.